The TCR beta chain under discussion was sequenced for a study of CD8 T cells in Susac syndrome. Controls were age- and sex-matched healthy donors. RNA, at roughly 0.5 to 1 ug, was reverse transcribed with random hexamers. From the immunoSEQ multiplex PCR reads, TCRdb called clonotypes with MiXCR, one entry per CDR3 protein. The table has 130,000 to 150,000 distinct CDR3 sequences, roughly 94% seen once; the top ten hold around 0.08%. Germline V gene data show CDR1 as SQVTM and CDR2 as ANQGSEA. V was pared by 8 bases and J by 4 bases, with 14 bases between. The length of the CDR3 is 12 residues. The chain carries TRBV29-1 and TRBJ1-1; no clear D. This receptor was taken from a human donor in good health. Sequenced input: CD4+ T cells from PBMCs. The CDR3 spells CSFPGGGTEAFF. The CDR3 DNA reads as TGCAGCTTCCCAGGTGGTGGCACTGAAGCTTTCTTT.